This TCR beta chain was observed in a study of shared clonotypes between healthy human individuals. Clones were read by immunoSEQ multiplex PCR, and TCRdb kept only the in-frame ones, dropping some. The sample holds about 1.1 million clones, approximately 80% seen once. This CDR3 region has 12 residues. V was clipped by 5 bases and J by 6 bases, with 10 bases between them. Per the germline V gene, CDR1 is MNHEY and CDR2 is SMNVEV (reference sequence). This receptor was taken from a man between 18 and 35 years old in good health. Some clones in this sample may be carry-over from other donors' samples. The chain couples TRBV27 to TRBJ1-1, with D tentatively TRBD1 (5 bases). Sequenced: memory CD4+ T cells from PBMCs. Described subset: CD45RA-negative fraction. The CDR3 DNA is TGTGCCAGCAGTCGGGGGGGGGCTGAAGCTTTCTTT. As protein: CASSRGGAEAFF.